This T cell receptor beta chain was identified in a study of shared clonotypes between healthy human individuals. Background on the study: Three plates each covered CD4 naive and memory; CD8 naive two, CD8 memory one.

About this clone itself: What it binds is unknown.

General observations from the study: When naive CD4 clonotypes were compared across a handful of donors, about 4.8% were shared.

Recent vaccinations or acute infections were absent in the healthy HIV-negative adult donors. The germline V gene encodes CDR1 MDHEN and CDR2 SYDVKM. This CDR3 is 13 amino acids long. Trimming at V came to 7 bases and at J to 5 bases, leaving 4 bases not matched to a gene. Sequenced by immunoSEQ multiplex PCR; TCRdb stores in-frame clones only, minus some. Of 2 million to 2.5 million clones in the sample, approximately 93% were seen once. The chain joins TRBV28 to TRBJ2-2, with 7 nucleotides matching TRBD2. This receptor was taken from a man aged 18-30 years in good health. Some clones in this sample may be carry-over from other donors' samples. Sample: naive CD4+ T cells from PBMCs. Indicated subset: CD45RA+ positively selected. CDR3 in amino acids: CASIGGGTGELFF. The CDR3 DNA sequence: TGTGCCAGCATTGGGGGAGGGACCGGGGAGCTGTTTTTT.